The subject of this entry is one T cell receptor (beta chain). A junction boundary mismatches the germline segment, possibly from a read error. This sample was taken from a study of blood T cell repertoires in COVID-19. About the research overall: The samples span acute and convalescent COVID-19 from the United States, Italy and Spain.

Germline V gene sequence: CDR1 SGHAT, CDR2 FQNNGV. The CDR3 has 12 residues. As processed by the authors: Reference gene primer amplification yielded estimated nucleated cell counts. Clones were sequenced by immunoSEQ multiplex PCR, and TCRdb holds only the in-frame ones, with some missing. That table is the source of V, J and clone size, and D and trimming were worked out from the DNA. The table lists roughly 57,000 clones, roughly 90% of them singletons. The chain joins TRBV11-2 to TRBJ1-1; perhaps TRBD1 as D (5 bases). This sequence originates from a human donor in a cohort sampled during active COVID-19. Sequences were obtained from peripheral blood. This CDR3 reads CAAGGTNTEAFF. DNA of the CDR3: TGCGCTGCGGGGGGAACGAACACTGAAGCTTTCTTT. Combining the CDR3 with reference TRBV11-2 and TRBJ1-1 gives the whole variable domain EAGVAQSPRYKIIEKRQSVAFWCNPISGHATLYWYQQILGQGPKLLIQFQNNGVVDDSQLPKDRFSAERLKGVDSTLKIQPAKLEDSAVYLCAAGGTNTEAFFGQGTRLTVV.